The present T cell receptor (beta chain) was sequenced within a study of cytomegalovirus exposure and HLA in healthy donors. Use of 60 Vbeta and 13 Jbeta primers characterized the PCR. Sequencing was performed with immunoSEQ multiplex PCR; in TCRdb, only in-frame clones are kept and a portion is missing. Among under 70,000 clones listed, approximately 70% were seen once. Looked up from germline, CDR1 is SGHTA and CDR2 is FQGNSA. Trimming removed 4 bases from V and 5 bases from J; junction bases left unmatched: 12. The CDR3 sequence is 16 residues long. The TCR was taken from a woman aged 60 to 75 in good health and CMV-seropositive. The chain carries TRBV7-2 and TRBJ2-5; the match to TRBD2 covers 8 bases. The source material was PBMCs. CDR3 region: CASSSWSGGSAETQYF. The CDR3 DNA sequence: TGTGCCAGCAGCTCCTGGAGCGGGGGTAGTGCGGAGACCCAGTACTTC.